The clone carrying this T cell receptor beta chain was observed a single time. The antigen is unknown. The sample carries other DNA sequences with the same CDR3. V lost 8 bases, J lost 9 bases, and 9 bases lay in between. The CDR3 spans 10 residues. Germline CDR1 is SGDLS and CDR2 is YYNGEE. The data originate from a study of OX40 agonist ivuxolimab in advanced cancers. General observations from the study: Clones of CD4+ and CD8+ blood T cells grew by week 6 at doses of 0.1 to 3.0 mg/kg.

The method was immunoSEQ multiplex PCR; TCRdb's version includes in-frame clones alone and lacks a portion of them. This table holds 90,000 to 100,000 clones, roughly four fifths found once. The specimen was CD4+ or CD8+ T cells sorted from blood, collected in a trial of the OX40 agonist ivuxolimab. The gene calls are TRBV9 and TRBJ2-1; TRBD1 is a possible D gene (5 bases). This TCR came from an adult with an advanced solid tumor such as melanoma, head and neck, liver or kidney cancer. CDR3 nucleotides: TGTGCCAGTGGACAATTTGAGCAGTTCTTC. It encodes CASGQFEQFF.